The 26 T cell receptor beta chains given below trace back to one sample, sequenced in a study of blood T cells in healthy people across ages. A second PCR of about 7 to 11 cycles used a sample-barcoded 5' primer and a J-beta primer mix. A single record per CDR3 protein comes from TCRdb applying MiXCR to the 5' RACE reads. The sample has roughly 800,000 distinct CDR3 sequences, 30% to 45% seen once. The sequenced sample was blood. The receptors shown here come from a man younger than 35 in good health.

This clonotype turned up a few times. This chain uses TRBV4-3 with TRBJ2-2, with D hard to call. The CDR3 contains 15 residues. The V gene's germline CDR1 is LGHNA and CDR2 YSLEER. V lost 0 bases and J lost 0, with 5 bases in between. The CDR3 loop reads CASSQEVSNTGELFF. For the CDR3, the DNA is TGCGCCAGCAGCCAAGAAGTCTCGAACACCGGGGAGCTGTTTTTT.

This clonotype was picked up a small number of times. The chain couples TRBV7-2 to TRBJ2-1, with TRBD2 matching over 11 bases. Germline CDR1 SGHTA, CDR2 FQGNSA. With V trimmed by 1 base and J by 0 bases, 8 bases remained unmatched. The CDR3 runs 19 residues. The CDR3 nucleotides are TGTGCCAGCAGCTTAGACCGGACTAGCGGGCCGATCTCCTACAATGAGCAGTTCTTC. The encoded protein is CASSLDRTSGPISYNEQFF.

V is TRBV7-9 and J is TRBJ2-5; TRBD2 matches 10 bases. Trimming removed 4 bases from V and 11 bases from J; junction bases left unmatched: 13. Germline assignment: CDR1 SEHNR and CDR2 FQNEAQ (reference sequence). The CDR3 consists of 15 residues. CDR3 sequence reads: CASSSPGTSVYEQYF. In DNA form, the CDR3 reads TGTGCCAGCAGCTCCCCCGGGACTAGCGTATATGAGCAGTACTTC. Combining the CDR3 with reference TRBV7-9 and TRBJ2-5 gives the whole variable domain DTGVSQNPRHKITKRGQNVTFRCDPISEHNRLYWYRQTLGQGPEFLTYFQNEAQLEKSRLLSDRFSAERPKGSFSTLEIQRTEQGDSAMYLCASSSPGTSVYEQYFGPGTRLLVL.

V gene TRBV6-2 or TRBV6-3 combines with J gene TRBJ2-5; possible D gene TRBD2, 5 bases. Germline values: CDR1 MNHEY, CDR2 SVGEGT. The V end was cut by 1 base, the J end by 11 bases, with 23 bases between. The CDR3 length is 16 residues. The CDR3 loop reads CASSYYGRAANNEQYF. Written as DNA, the CDR3 is TGTGCCAGCAGTTACTATGGACGAGCGGCAAACAATGAGCAGTACTTC.

A note on this clonotype: An end of the junction does not agree with germline; a read error may underlie this. J is TRBJ2-5 and V is TRBV4-3, with D possibly being TRBD2 (5 bases). Germline-derived CDR1 and CDR2 are LGHNA and YSLEER. The length of the CDR3 is 16 residues. The CDR3 protein is CAGSQERGADQETQYF. The CDR3 DNA follows: TGCGCCGGCAGCCAAGAACGGGGAGCCGACCAAGAGACCCAGTACTTC.

The chain uses TRBV6-8 and TRBJ1-1; no clear D gene. In germline, CDR1 is MNHGY, CDR2 SAAAGT. Trimming cost V 0 bases and J 1 base, with 9 bases left between them. This CDR3 is 15 amino acids long. This CDR3 reads CASSYSFGENTEAFF. The CDR3, as DNA: TGTGCCAGCAGTTACTCTTTCGGGGAGAACACTGAAGCTTTCTTT.

This clonotype was seen a few times. V is TRBV20-1 and J is TRBJ2-7; perhaps TRBD2 as D (6 bases). From germline, CDR1 is DFQATT and CDR2 SNEGSKA (reference sequence). The length of the CDR3 is 14 residues. Trimming stripped 2 bases from V and 1 base from J, with 12 bases between. The CDR3 coding sequence is TGCAGTGCTAGATCGGGGAGGATATCCTACGAGCAGTACTTC. Translation gives CSARSGRISYEQYF.

The sample holds a few counts of this clonotype. The genes are TRBV20-1 and TRBJ2-5; 7 positions match TRBD1. Germline loops: CDR1 DFQATT, CDR2 SNEGSKA (reference sequence). J was trimmed by 1 base and V by 4 bases; bases with no gene match: 3. CDR3 length: 13 residues. The chain's CDR3 is CSAIQGIQETQYF. In DNA form, the CDR3 reads TGCAGTGCTATACAGGGGATCCAAGAGACCCAGTACTTC.

In the case of this clonotype: Compared with germline, one end of the junction differs, possibly owing to a read error. The gene calls are TRBV20-1 and TRBJ1-5, with 9 positions matching TRBD1. Germline values: CDR1 DFQATT, CDR2 SNEGSKA (reference sequence). The CDR3 covers 18 residues. The CDR3 here is CSARGGRTGESSNQPQHF. DNA for the CDR3: TGCAGTGCTAGAGGTGGGAGGACAGGGGAATCGAGCAATCAGCCTCAGCATTTT.

The chain carries TRBV15 and TRBJ1-2; TRBD1 aligns across 10 bases. J was trimmed by 5 bases and V by 4 bases; bases with no gene match: 4. CDR1 LNHNV and CDR2 YYDKDF come from the germline V gene (reference sequence). The CDR3 is 14 residues long. The CDR3 reads CATSTRDRGYGYTF. The CDR3 DNA reads as TGTGCCACCAGCACCCGGGACAGGGGTTATGGCTACACCTTC.

The J gene is TRBJ1-1, the V gene TRBV20-1; 8 bases map to TRBD1. With V trimmed by 6 bases and J by 0 bases, 9 bases remained unmatched. The germline V gene encodes CDR1 DFQATT and CDR2 SNEGSKA (reference sequence). The CDR3 is made up of 15 amino acids. Here the CDR3 reads CSARDRMKMNTEAFF. The DNA of the CDR3 is TGCAGTGCCCGGGACAGGATGAAGATGAACACTGAAGCTTTCTTT.

The sample holds a few counts of this clonotype. This chain uses TRBV20-1 with TRBJ2-4, with TRBD2 as a possible D gene (7 bases). Germline V gene data show CDR1 as DFQATT and CDR2 as SNEGSKA (reference sequence). CDR3 size: 14 residues. V lost 0 bases to trimming and J lost 7 bases, with 13 bases between them. In DNA form, the CDR3 reads TGCAGTGCTAGAGAGGCAGGGGAGGGGAACATTCAGTACTTC. Translated, it gives CSAREAGEGNIQYF.

This sequence joins TRBV20-1 and TRBJ1-2; D is undetermined. CDR3 length: 9 amino acids. Germline CDR1 DFQATT, CDR2 SNEGSKA (reference sequence). Trimming left V 5 bases short and J 8 bases short, with 6 bases between. CDR3 sequence reads: CSAQRGYTF. In DNA form, the CDR3 reads TGCAGTGCTCAAAGGGGCTACACCTTC.

The chain uses TRBV27 and TRBJ1-2; D gene unclear. Germline lookup yields CDR1 MNHEY and CDR2 SMNVEV (reference sequence). The CDR3 is 14 residues long. Trimming stripped 3 bases from V and 0 bases from J, with 8 bases between. In nucleotides, the CDR3 is TGTGCCAGCAGTTTCTCACGCTCTAACTATGGCTACACCTTC. It encodes CASSFSRSNYGYTF.

Remarks on this clonotype: A read error is possible here, since a much larger clone lies one base away. The chain combines TRBV9 with TRBJ1-1, with D uncertain. The V gene lost 1 base and the J gene lost 0 bases, with 16 bases spanning the gap. The CDR3 consists of 17 residues. Germline-derived CDR1 and CDR2 are SGDLS and YYNGEE. The CDR3 DNA is TGTGCCAGCAGCGTAACCCCCGCCAGGCCCATGAACACTGAAGCTTTCTTT. Translating gives CASSVTPARPMNTEAFF. Combining the CDR3 with reference TRBV9 and TRBJ1-1 gives the whole variable domain DSGVTQTPKHLITATGQRVTLRCSPRSGDLSVYWYQQSLDQGLQFLIQYYNGEERAKGNILERFSAQQFPDLHSELNLSSLELGDSALYFCASSVTPARPMNTEAFFGQGTRLTVV.

This clonotype was seen only once. This chain links TRBV12-3 or TRBV12-4 with TRBJ1-1; 7 nucleotides match TRBD1. This CDR3 contains 22 residues. V gave up 3 bases and J gave up 2 bases; unmatched junction bases: 27. CDR3 in DNA: TGTGCCAGCAGTTTTTTAATTGGTGAGGGTGGGCAGGGGGGCTTCCTTAACACTGAAGCTTTCTTT. Its translation: CASSFLIGEGGQGGFLNTEAFF.

This chain uses TRBV14 with TRBJ1-4; the D is unclear. V was pared by 0 bases and J by 9 bases, with 5 bases between. The CDR3 contains 12 residues. Germline CDR1 is SGHDN and CDR2 is FVKESK. As DNA, the CDR3 is TGTGCCAGCAGCCAAGAAGAGAAAAAACTGTTTTTT. Translated, it gives CASSQEEKKLFF.

A word on this clonotype: One base away lies a much larger clone, so this may be a sequencing read error. The rearrangement links TRBV7-9 to TRBJ2-5, with a possible D match to TRBD2 (5 bases). The ends were cut back, 7 bases at V and 5 bases at J, with 23 bases in the middle. The CDR3 length is 16 residues. The germline V gene encodes CDR1 SEHNR and CDR2 FQNEAQ (reference sequence). This CDR3 reads CASIPFAGGGSETQYF. The CDR3 nucleotides are TGTGCCAGCATCCCCTTCGCTGGAGGTGGTTCGGAGACCCAGTACTTC.

This chain links TRBV6-6 with TRBJ1-5; a possible D gene is TRBD1 (6 bases). From germline, CDR1 is MNHNY and CDR2 SVGAGI (reference sequence). CDR3 length equals 15 residues. Trimming shortened V by 6 bases and J by 0 bases, and 12 bases separated the two germline ends. The CDR3 DNA sequence: TGTGCCAGCAGGCCGGGACAACATAGCAATCAGCCCCAGCATTTT. This translates into CASRPGQHSNQPQHF.

The chain has TRBV6-1 and TRBJ2-1; tentatively, D is TRBD1 (5 bases). Germline CDR1 is MNHNS and CDR2 is SASEGT. CDR3 length equals 13 residues. V lost 2 bases and J 13 bases, leaving 15 bases between the germline ends. The DNA for the CDR3 is TGTGCCAGCAGTGAATCCTTTGACAGCACCCAGTTCTTC. This translates into CASSESFDSTQFF.

This clonotype was counted between two and nine times. The V and J genes are TRBV20-1 and TRBJ2-3; the match to TRBD2 covers 12 bases. The CDR3 totals 15 residues. Germline V gene sequence: CDR1 DFQATT, CDR2 SNEGSKA (reference sequence). Trimming cost V 5 bases and J 3 bases; bases outside gene matches: 6. CDR3 residues: CSADPGLAGTDTQYF. The CDR3, as DNA: TGCAGTGCTGATCCGGGACTAGCGGGTACAGATACGCAGTATTTT.

This clonotype came up a few times. The genes are TRBV4-3 and TRBJ1-1; perhaps TRBD1 as D (5 bases). The V end was cut by 1 base, the J end by 1 base, with 10 bases between. Germline V gene lookup returns CDR1 LGHNA and CDR2 YSLEER. CDR3 length: 15 residues. The CDR3 is CASSQGPGGNTEAFF. The CDR3 region has the DNA TGCGCCAGCAGCCAAGGGCCCGGGGGGAACACTGAAGCTTTCTTT.

This clonotype has a handful of counts. The chain is built from TRBV12-3 or TRBV12-4 and TRBJ1-2; perhaps TRBD1 as D (6 bases). Between the trimmed V and J ends, which lost 6 bases and 5 bases, there was a span of 13 bases. The CDR3 runs to 13 residues. The CDR3 reads CASRYSGEYGYTF. The CDR3 bases are TGTGCCAGCAGATATTCAGGGGAGTATGGCTACACCTTC.

This chain connects TRBV7-2 to TRBJ2-3; maybe TRBD2 (5 bases). Trimming stripped 3 bases from V and 1 base from J, with 14 bases between. Looked up from germline, CDR1 is SGHTA and CDR2 is FQGNSA. The CDR3 consists of 16 residues. CDR3 coding DNA: TGTGCCAGCAGCTTTATCTCGGGGAGTGGCACAGATACGCAGTATTTT. Protein product: CASSFISGSGTDTQYF.

The V gene is TRBV4-3, the J gene TRBJ2-2, with 7 nucleotides matching TRBD1. Per the germline V gene, CDR1 is LGHNA and CDR2 is YSLEER. V lost 2 bases to trimming and J lost 4 bases; unmatched junction nucleotides: 4. CDR3 length equals 15 residues. CDR3 sequence: CASSQNRGATGELFF. For the CDR3, the DNA is TGCGCCAGCAGCCAAAACAGGGGAGCCACCGGGGAGCTGTTTTTT.

The chain is built from TRBV27 and TRBJ1-2; D is unresolved. The germline CDR1 and CDR2 sequences are MNHEY and SMNVEV (reference sequence). Trimming took 7 bases from V and 1 from J, leaving 13 bases between them. CDR3 length: 14 amino acids. The CDR3 protein is CASTSGPNNYGYTF. DNA of the CDR3: TGTGCCAGCACCTCCGGACCGAATAACTATGGCTACACCTTC.